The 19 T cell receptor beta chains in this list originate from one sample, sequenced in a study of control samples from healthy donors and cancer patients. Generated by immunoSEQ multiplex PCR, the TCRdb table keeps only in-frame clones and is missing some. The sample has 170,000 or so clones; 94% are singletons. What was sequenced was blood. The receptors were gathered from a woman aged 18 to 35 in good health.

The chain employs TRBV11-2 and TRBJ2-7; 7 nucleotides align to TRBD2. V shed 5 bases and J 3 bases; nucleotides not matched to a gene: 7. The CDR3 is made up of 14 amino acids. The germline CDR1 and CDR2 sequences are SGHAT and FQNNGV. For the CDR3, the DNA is TGTGCCAGCAGCCCAGCGGGGCACGGCTACGAGCAGTACTTC. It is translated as CASSPAGHGYEQYF.

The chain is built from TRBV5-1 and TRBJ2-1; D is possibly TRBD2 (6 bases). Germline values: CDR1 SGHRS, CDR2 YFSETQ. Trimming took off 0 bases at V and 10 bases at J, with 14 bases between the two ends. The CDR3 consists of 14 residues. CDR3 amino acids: CASSLVGGKEEQFF. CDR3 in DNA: TGCGCCAGCAGCTTGGTGGGGGGAAAGGAGGAGCAGTTCTTC. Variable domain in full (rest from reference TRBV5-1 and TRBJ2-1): KAGVTQTPRYLIKTRGQQVTLSCSPISGHRSVSWYQQTPGQGLQFLFEYFSETQRNKGNFPGRFSGRQFSNSRSEMNVSTLELGDSALYLCASSLVGGKEEQFFGPGTRLTVL.

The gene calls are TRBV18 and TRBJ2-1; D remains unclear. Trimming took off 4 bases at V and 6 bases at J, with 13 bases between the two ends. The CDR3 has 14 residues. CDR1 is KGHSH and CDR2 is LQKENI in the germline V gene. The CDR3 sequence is CASSLSVVGNEQFF. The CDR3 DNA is TGTGCCAGCTCACTAAGCGTTGTGGGCAATGAGCAGTTCTTC. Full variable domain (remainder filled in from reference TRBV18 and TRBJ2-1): NAGVMQNPRHLVRRRGQEARLRCSPMKGHSHVYWYRQLPEEGLKFMVYLQKENIIDESGMPKERFSAEFPKEGPSILRIQQVVRGDSAAYFCASSLSVVGNEQFFGPGTRLTVL.

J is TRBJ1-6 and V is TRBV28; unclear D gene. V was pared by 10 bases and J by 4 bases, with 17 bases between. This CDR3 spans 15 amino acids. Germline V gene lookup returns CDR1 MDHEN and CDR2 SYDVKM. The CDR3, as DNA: TGTGCCATCGCGTCACGGCTAGAGTATAATTCACCCCTCCACTTT. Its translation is CAIASRLEYNSPLHF.

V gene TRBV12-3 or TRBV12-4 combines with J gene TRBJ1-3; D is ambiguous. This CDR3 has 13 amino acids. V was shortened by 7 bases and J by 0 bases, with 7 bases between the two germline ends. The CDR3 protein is CASILFSGNTIYF. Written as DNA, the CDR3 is TGTGCCAGCATCTTATTCTCTGGAAACACCATATATTTT.

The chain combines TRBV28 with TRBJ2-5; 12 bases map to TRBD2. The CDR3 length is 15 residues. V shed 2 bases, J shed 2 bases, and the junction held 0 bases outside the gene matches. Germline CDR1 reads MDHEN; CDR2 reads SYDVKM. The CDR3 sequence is CASSLGLAGQETQYF. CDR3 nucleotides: TGTGCCAGCAGTTTAGGACTAGCGGGACAAGAGACCCAGTACTTC.

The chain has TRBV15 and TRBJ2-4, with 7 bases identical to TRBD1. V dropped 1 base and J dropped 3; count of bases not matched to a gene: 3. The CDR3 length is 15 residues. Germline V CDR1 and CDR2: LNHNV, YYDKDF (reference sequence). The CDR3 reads CATSRAGTVKNIQYF. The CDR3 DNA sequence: TGTGCCACCAGCAGAGCCGGGACAGTCAAAAACATTCAGTACTTC.

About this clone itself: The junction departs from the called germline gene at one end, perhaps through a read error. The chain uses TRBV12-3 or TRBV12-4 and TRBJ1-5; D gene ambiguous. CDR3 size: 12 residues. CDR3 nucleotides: TGTGCCAGCAGTTTAGGCCAACGCCGAGGCGTTTTT. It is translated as CASSLGQRRGVF.

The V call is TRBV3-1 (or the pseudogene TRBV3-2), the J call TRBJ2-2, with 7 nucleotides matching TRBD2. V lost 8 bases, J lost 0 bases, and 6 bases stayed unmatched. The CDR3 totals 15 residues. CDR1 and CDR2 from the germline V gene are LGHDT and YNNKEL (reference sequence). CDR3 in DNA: TGTGCCAGCTCGGCAGCGGGGACGAACACCGGGGAGCTGTTTTTT. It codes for CASSAAGTNTGELFF.

The CDR3 region is CATSRDQNTEAFF. In nucleotides, the CDR3 is TGTGCCACCAGCAGAGATCAAAACACTGAAGCTTTCTTT. V is TRBV15 and J is TRBJ1-1; D is undetermined. This CDR3 is 13 amino acids long. V was clipped by 0 bases and J by 2 bases, with 4 bases between them. From germline, CDR1 is LNHNV and CDR2 YYDKDF (reference sequence). The full variable domain, with the rest looked up from reference TRBV15 and TRBJ1-1, is DAMVIQNPRYQVTQFGKPVTLSCSQTLNHNVMYWYQQKSSQAPKLLFHYYDKDFNNEADTPDNFQSRRPNTSFCFLDIRSPGLGDTAMYLCATSRDQNTEAFFGQGTRLTVV.

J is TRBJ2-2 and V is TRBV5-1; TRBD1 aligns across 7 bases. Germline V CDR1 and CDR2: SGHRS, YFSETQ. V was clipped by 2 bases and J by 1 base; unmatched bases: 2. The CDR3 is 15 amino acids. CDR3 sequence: CASSFRDRNTGELFF. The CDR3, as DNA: TGCGCCAGCAGCTTCCGGGACAGGAACACCGGGGAGCTGTTTTTT.

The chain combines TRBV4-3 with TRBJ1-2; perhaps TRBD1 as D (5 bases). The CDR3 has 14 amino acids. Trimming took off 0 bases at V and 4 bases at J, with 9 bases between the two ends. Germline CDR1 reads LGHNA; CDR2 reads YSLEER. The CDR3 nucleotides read TGCGCCAGCAGCCAAGACAGGGCGGGCTATGGCTACACCTTC. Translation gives CASSQDRAGYGYTF.

The CDR3: CASSIMTSGVKYF. CDR3 nucleotides: TGTGCCAGCAGCATCATGACTAGCGGGGTAAAGTACTTC. The chain carries TRBV5-5 and TRBJ2-7; 11 bases are a match to TRBD2. Germline CDR1 is SGHKS and CDR2 is YYEKEE (reference sequence). The CDR3 consists of 13 residues. V lost 4 bases to trimming and J lost 11 bases; unmatched junction nucleotides: 8.

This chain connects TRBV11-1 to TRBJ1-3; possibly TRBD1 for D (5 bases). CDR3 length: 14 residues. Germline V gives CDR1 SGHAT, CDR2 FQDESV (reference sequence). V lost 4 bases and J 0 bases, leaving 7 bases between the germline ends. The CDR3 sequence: CASSSGTSGNTIYF. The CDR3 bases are TGTGCCAGCAGCTCAGGGACCTCTGGAAACACCATATATTTT. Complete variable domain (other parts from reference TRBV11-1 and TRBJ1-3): EAEVAQSPRYKITEKSQAVAFWCDPISGHATLYWYRQILGQGPELLVQFQDESVVDDSQLPKDRFSAERLKGVDSTLKIQPAELGDSAMYLCASSSGTSGNTIYFGEGSWLTVV.

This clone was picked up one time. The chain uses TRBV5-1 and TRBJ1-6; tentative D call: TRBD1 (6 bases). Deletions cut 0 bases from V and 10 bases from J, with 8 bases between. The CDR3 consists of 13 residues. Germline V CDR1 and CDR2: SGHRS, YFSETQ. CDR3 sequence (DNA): TGCGCCAGCAGCTTGGACAGGGACTCACCCCTCCACTTT. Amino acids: CASSLDRDSPLHF.

CDR3 nucleotide sequence: TGTGCCAGCAGCTTGGGTCTCAGGTTCTCCTACGAGCAGTACTTC. Protein sequence: CASSLGLRFSYEQYF. The rearrangement links TRBV5-6 to TRBJ2-7; no firm D call. V was shortened by 0 bases and J by 0 bases, with 10 bases between the two germline ends. This CDR3 region has 15 residues. CDR1 is SGHDT and CDR2 is YYEEEE in the germline V gene.

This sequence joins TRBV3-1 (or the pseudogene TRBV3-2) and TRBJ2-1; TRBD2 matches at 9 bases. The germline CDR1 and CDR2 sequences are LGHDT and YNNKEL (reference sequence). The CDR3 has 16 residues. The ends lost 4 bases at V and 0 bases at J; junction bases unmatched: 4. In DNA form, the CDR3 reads TGTGCCAGCAGCCCCCTTAGCGGGAGCTCCTACAATGAGCAGTTCTTC. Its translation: CASSPLSGSSYNEQFF.

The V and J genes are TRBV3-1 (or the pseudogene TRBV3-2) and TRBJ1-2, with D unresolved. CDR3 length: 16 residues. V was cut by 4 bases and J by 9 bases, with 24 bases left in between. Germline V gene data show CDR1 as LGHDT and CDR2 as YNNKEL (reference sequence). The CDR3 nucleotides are TGTGCCAGCAGCCTTAATATGCCCCGCCCGTCGCGGCGCTACACCTTC. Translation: CASSLNMPRPSRRYTF.

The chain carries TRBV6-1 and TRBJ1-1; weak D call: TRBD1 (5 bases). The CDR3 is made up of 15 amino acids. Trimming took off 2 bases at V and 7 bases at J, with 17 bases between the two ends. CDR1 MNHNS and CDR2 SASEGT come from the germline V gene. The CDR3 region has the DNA TGTGCCAGCAGTGAAAGGCAGGGAAGTACGGTTGAAGCTTTCTTT. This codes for CASSERQGSTVEAFF.